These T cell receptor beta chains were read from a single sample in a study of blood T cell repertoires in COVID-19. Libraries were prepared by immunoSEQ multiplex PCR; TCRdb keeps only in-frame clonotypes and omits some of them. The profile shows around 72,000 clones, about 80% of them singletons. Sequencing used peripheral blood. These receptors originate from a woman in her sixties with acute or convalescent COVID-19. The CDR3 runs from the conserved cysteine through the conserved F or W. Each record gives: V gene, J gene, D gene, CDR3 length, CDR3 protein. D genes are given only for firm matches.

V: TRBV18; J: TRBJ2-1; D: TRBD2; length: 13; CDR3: CASSSGTTFEQFF
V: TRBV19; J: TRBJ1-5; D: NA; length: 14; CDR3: CASHQTVSNQPQHF
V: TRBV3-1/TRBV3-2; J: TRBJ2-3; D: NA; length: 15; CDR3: CASSQGLHSGDTQYF
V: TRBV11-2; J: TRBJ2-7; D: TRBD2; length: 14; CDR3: CASSNSGGQYEQYF
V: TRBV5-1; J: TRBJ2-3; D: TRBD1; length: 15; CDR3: CASSLGTGGGDTQYF
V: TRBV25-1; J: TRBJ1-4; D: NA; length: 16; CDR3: CASSDRETAINEKLFF
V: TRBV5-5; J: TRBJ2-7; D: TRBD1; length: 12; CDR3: CASSQGQGVQYF
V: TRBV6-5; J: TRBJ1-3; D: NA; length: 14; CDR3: CASLYSSSGNTIYF
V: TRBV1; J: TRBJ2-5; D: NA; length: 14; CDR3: CTSSATGMEETQYF
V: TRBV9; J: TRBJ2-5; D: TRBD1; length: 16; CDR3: CASSVNGQGAEETQYF
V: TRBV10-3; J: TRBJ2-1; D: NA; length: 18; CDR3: CAISVLTLGGDSYNEQFF
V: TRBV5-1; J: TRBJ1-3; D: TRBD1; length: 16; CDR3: CASSLAGQGSGNTIYF
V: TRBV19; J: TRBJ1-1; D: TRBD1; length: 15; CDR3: CASSAPGQGQKKAFF
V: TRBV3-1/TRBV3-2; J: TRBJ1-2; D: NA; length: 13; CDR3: CASSSMTDYGYTF
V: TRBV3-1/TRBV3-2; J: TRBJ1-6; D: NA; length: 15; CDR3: CASSQTRLYNSPLHF
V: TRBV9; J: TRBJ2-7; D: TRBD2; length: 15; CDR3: CASSVAGGDFYEQYF
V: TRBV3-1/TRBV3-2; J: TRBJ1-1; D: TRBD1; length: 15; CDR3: CASSQGQGAFTEAFF
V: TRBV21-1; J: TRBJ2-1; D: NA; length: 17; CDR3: CASSKGASGGTYNEQFF
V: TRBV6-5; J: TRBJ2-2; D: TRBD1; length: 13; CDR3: CASSFLTGGELFF
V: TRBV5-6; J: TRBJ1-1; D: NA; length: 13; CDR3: CASSFPGNTEAFF
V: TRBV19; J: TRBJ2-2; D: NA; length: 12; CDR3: CASRDRTGELFF
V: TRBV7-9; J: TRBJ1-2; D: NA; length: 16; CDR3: CASTQGERQANYGYTF
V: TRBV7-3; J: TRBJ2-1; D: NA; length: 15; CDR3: CASSLIFSAYNEQFF